A single sample is the source of the 14 T cell receptor beta chains below, sequenced in a study of cytomegalovirus exposure and HLA in healthy donors (TCRdb year 2017). Receptor amplification or capture employed the immunoSEQ multiplex PCR assay. Entries here come from immuneACCESS through TCRdb and include only in-frame sequences with V and J called. Some clones fail to appear in such tables; in the studies checked, an unresolved V gene covers under half of the shortfall, and the cause of the remainder is unknown. This sample is represented by under 150,000 clones; about 83% of them were singletons. 1.4% of the sample lies in the top ten. Sequencing was carried out using PBMCs. These receptors all stem from a woman aged 25 to 39 in good health and CMV-seronegative.

The chain links TRBV6-5 to TRBJ2-7; D might be TRBD1 (5 bases). Trimming removed 7 bases from V and 0 bases from J, with 13 bases in between. The CDR3 runs 14 residues. Germline loops: CDR1 MNHEY, CDR2 SVGAGI. The CDR3 protein is CASKSRVGSYEQYF. For the CDR3, the DNA is TGTGCCAGCAAAAGCAGGGTGGGCTCCTACGAGCAGTACTTC.

This clone was picked up one time. J is TRBJ1-2 and V is TRBV19; D gene uncertain. V shed 4 bases and J shed 7 bases, with 19 bases lying between them. This CDR3 contains 15 residues. Germline V gives CDR1 LNHDA, CDR2 SQIVND (reference sequence). The CDR3 region has the DNA TGTGCCAGTAGTACCCTCCGACGGCGCTCGGGTGGCTACACCTTC. It encodes CASSTLRRRSGGYTF.

The chain recombines TRBV5-1 with TRBJ1-5; unclear D gene. Trimming shortened V by 0 bases and J by 9 bases, and 10 bases separated the two germline ends. This CDR3 spans 13 amino acids. The germline V gene has CDR1 SGHRS and CDR2 YFSETQ. CDR3 nucleotide sequence: TGCGCCAGCAGCTTGGGGGCCCAACGGCCCCAGCATTTT. Translating gives CASSLGAQRPQHF.

CDR3 loop: CASSEVRETQYF. The CDR3 coding sequence is TGTGCCAGCAGTGAAGTCCGGGAGACCCAGTACTTC. The V call is TRBV2, the J call TRBJ2-5; D unresolved. Germline V gene sequence: CDR1 SNHLY, CDR2 FYNNEI. Between the trimmed V and J ends, which lost 1 base and 5 bases, there was a span of 5 bases. The CDR3 totals 12 residues.

The chain combines TRBV28 with TRBJ1-1; no definite D call. The V end was cut by 10 bases, the J end by 5 bases, with 20 bases between. CDR3 length equals 14 residues. CDR1 and CDR2 from the germline V gene are MDHEN and SYDVKM. The CDR3 coding sequence is TGTGCCATCAAAGAGTTTCGGGAAGGGACTGAAGCTTTCTTT. Amino acids: CAIKEFREGTEAFF.

This sequence joins TRBV28 and TRBJ1-3; 7 nucleotides agree with TRBD1. Trimming removed 5 bases from V and 5 bases from J; junction bases left unmatched: 3. The CDR3 contains 13 residues. From germline, CDR1 is MDHEN and CDR2 SYDVKM. This CDR3 reads CASSVQGRNTIYF. CDR3 sequence (DNA): TGTGCCAGCAGTGTACAGGGGAGAAACACCATATATTTT.

The chain employs TRBV5-6 and TRBJ1-1; D gene unclear. V shed 1 base and J shed 0 bases, with 13 bases lying between them. Germline V gene lookup returns CDR1 SGHDT and CDR2 YYEEEE. The CDR3 runs to 16 residues. The CDR3 nucleotides are TGTGCCAGCAGCTTGACCAGAGCGAACATGAACACTGAAGCTTTCTTT. Protein sequence: CASSLTRANMNTEAFF. The full variable domain, its missing parts supplied by reference TRBV5-6 and TRBJ1-1, is DAGVTQSPTHLIKTRGQQVTLRCSPKSGHDTVSWYQQALGQGPQFIFQYYEEEERQRGNFPDRFSGHQFPNYSSELNVNALLLGDSALYLCASSLTRANMNTEAFFGQGTRLTVV.

V gene TRBV9 combines with J gene TRBJ1-1; 7 bases are shared with TRBD1. Germline CDR1 reads SGDLS; CDR2 reads YYNGEE. The trim removed 4 bases at V and 4 bases at J, leaving 10 bases unmatched. This CDR3 spans 15 amino acids. The CDR3 DNA sequence: TGTGCCAGCAGCCTGACAGGGACGTTCGGCACTGAAGCTTTCTTT. Translated: CASSLTGTFGTEAFF.

The J gene is TRBJ2-7, the V gene TRBV23-1, with D possibly matching TRBD1 (5 bases). TRBV23-1 is treated as an ORF (open reading frame) with a function not yet certain. V was clipped by 4 bases and J by 1 base, with 14 bases between them. The CDR3 length is 15 residues. The CDR3 reads CASSPWTRRSYEQYF. The CDR3 DNA reads as TGCGCCAGCAGTCCCTGGACACGGCGGTCCTACGAGCAGTACTTC.

CDR3 sequence (DNA): TGTGCCAGCAGCGTAGCCCTGGATCCGGGACTAGCGGGTTCGGCGCAGTATTTT. It encodes CASSVALDPGLAGSAQYF. V and J are TRBV9 and TRBJ2-3; TRBD2 aligns across 12 bases. The germline V gene has CDR1 SGDLS and CDR2 YYNGEE. The CDR3 extends over 18 amino acids. Trimming removed 0 bases from V and 10 bases from J; junction bases left unmatched: 15.

The rearrangement uses TRBV19 and TRBJ2-7, with D perhaps TRBD1 (6 bases). V was cut by 3 bases and J by 2 bases, with 8 bases left in between. Germline V gene sequence: CDR1 LNHDA, CDR2 SQIVND (reference sequence). The CDR3 covers 13 residues. The CDR3 protein is CASSIQGTYEQYF. In nucleotides, the CDR3 is TGTGCCAGTAGTATCCAGGGGACCTACGAGCAGTACTTC.

The chain employs TRBV27 and TRBJ2-1, with TRBD1 as a possible D gene (6 bases). Germline V gene sequence: CDR1 MNHEY, CDR2 SMNVEV (reference sequence). The CDR3 consists of 16 residues. Trimming pared 7 bases from V and 3 bases from J, leaving 19 bases between. The CDR3 loop is CASTPYTGWNYNEQFF. Here the CDR3 DNA reads TGTGCCAGCACGCCATATACAGGGTGGAACTACAATGAGCAGTTCTTC.

The genes are TRBV5-1 and TRBJ1-6; no clear D gene. Germline assignment: CDR1 SGHRS and CDR2 YFSETQ. Deletions cut 2 bases from V and 7 bases from J, with 7 bases between. The CDR3 loop spans 13 amino acids. The CDR3 here is CASSLYKNSPLHF. The DNA of the CDR3 is TGCGCCAGCAGCTTATACAAAAATTCACCCCTCCACTTT.

This chain uses TRBV5-6 with TRBJ2-7, with 7 nucleotides matching TRBD1. J was trimmed by 7 bases and V by 6 bases; bases with no gene match: 19. This CDR3 region has 16 residues. Germline lookup yields CDR1 SGHDT and CDR2 YYEEEE. The CDR3, as DNA: TGTGCCAGCAACCGACGACAGGGTCATGGGTTTTTGGAGCAGTACTTC. Translation gives CASNRRQGHGFLEQYF.